Shown below are 9 T cell receptor beta chains from a single sample sequenced in a study of T cells in Graves' hyperthyroidism and ophthalmopathy. TCR beta CDR3 regions were amplified from RNA transcripts. The TCR CDR3 first-round RT-PCR relied on the HTBI primer set. TCRdb fed the multiplex PCR reads into MiXCR, producing one record per CDR3 protein. The sample yields about 620,000 distinct CDR3 sequences, about a sixth seen once. Sequencing was carried out using blood. The receptors stem from a woman in her twenties or thirties with Graves' hyperthyroidism.

This clonotype has at least ten counts. The rearrangement uses TRBV28 and TRBJ1-2; TRBD1 matches at 8 bases. The germline V gene encodes CDR1 MDHEN and CDR2 SYDVKM. CDR3 length: 15 amino acids. The V gene end was trimmed by 6 bases and the J gene end by 3 bases; junction bases not matched to a gene: 9. DNA for the CDR3: TGTGCCAGCAGCCAAGGACAGGGAGGAGACTATGGCTACACCTTC. This translates into CASSQGQGGDYGYTF.

This chain uses TRBV6-6 with TRBJ1-6; possibly TRBD1 for D (6 bases). The CDR3 is 13 residues long. Germline lookup yields CDR1 MNHNY and CDR2 SVGAGI (reference sequence). V was clipped by 2 bases and J by 7 bases, with 6 bases between them. CDR3 nucleotides: TGTGCCAGCAGTTACGACAGGAATTCACCCCTCCACTTT. This encodes CASSYDRNSPLHF.

This clonotype came up a few times. The chain carries TRBV6-5 and TRBJ1-6, with TRBD1 matching over 8 bases. J was trimmed by 7 bases and V by 2 bases; bases with no gene match: 4. In germline, CDR1 is MNHEY, CDR2 SVGAGI. This CDR3 has 15 amino acids. The CDR3 nucleotides are TGTGCCAGCAGTTACAGCTGGACAGGGAATTCACCCCTCCACTTT. Protein product: CASSYSWTGNSPLHF.

Many counts were recorded for this clonotype. The chain has TRBV6-6 and TRBJ2-3, with 7 positions matching TRBD1. The J segment lost 4 bases and the V segment lost 0 bases, leaving 7 bases of the junction unmatched. CDR3 length: 16 amino acids. The germline gives CDR1 MNHNY, CDR2 SVGAGI (reference sequence). CDR3 protein: CASSYSGLDRPDTQYF. The CDR3 DNA reads as TGTGCCAGCAGTTACTCAGGTTTGGACAGGCCAGATACGCAGTATTTT.

This clonotype occurred a few times. The V and J genes are TRBV7-2 and TRBJ2-5; perhaps TRBD1 as D (5 bases). This CDR3 has 15 residues. Trimming removed 1 base at V and 2 bases at J, with 11 bases between. Germline V gene lookup returns CDR1 SGHTA and CDR2 FQGNSA. The CDR3 loop is CASSLGGASQETQYF. CDR3 DNA sequence: TGTGCCAGCAGCTTAGGTGGGGCGAGTCAAGAGACCCAGTACTTC.

This clonotype was seen many times. The chain links TRBV7-9 to TRBJ2-1; the D is unclear. The CDR3 runs 13 residues. Trimming pared 4 bases from V and 4 bases from J, leaving 8 bases between. Germline V lookup: CDR1 SEHNR, CDR2 FQNEAQ (reference sequence). The CDR3, as DNA: TGTGCCAGCAGCTCCAACTGGTACAATGAGCAGTTCTTC. It specifies CASSSNWYNEQFF. The full variable domain, completed using reference TRBV7-9 and TRBJ2-1, is DTGVSQNPRHKITKRGQNVTFRCDPISEHNRLYWYRQTLGQGPEFLTYFQNEAQLEKSRLLSDRFSAERPKGSFSTLEIQRTEQGDSAMYLCASSSNWYNEQFFGPGTRLTVL.

This clonotype was detected many times. The chain recombines TRBV6-6 with TRBJ1-2; 9 nucleotides match TRBD1. The germline gives CDR1 MNHNY, CDR2 SVGAGI (reference sequence). The length of the CDR3 is 15 residues. The V segment lost 0 bases and the J segment 3 bases; nucleotides outside the gene matches: 2. CDR3 nucleotide sequence: TGTGCCAGCAGTTACTCTACAGGGGGCTACTATGGCTACACCTTC. It codes for CASSYSTGGYYGYTF.

In this sample, this clonotype turned up once. This may arise from a read error, as a much more abundant clone is one base away. CDR3 sequence: CATSAGGGNTEAFF. In DNA, the CDR3 is TGTGCCACCAGTGCAGGGGGCGGAAACACTGAAGCTTTCTTT. The chain combines TRBV24-1 with TRBJ1-1, with 8 bases that match TRBD1. The junction had 3 bases not matched to a gene; V was cut back by 5 bases and J by 2 bases. The germline V gene encodes CDR1 KGHDR and CDR2 SFDVKD. The CDR3 extends over 14 amino acids.

In this sample, this clonotype turned up many times. The genes are TRBV2 and TRBJ2-7, with a weak D call TRBD2 (6 bases). The V end was cut by 8 bases, the J end by 4 bases, with 18 bases between. CDR3 length: 14 amino acids. In germline, CDR1 is SNHLY, CDR2 FYNNEI. CDR3 DNA: TGTGCCAGCGATAGCGGAGGAGGGCAATACGAGCAGTACTTC. This encodes CASDSGGGQYEQYF.